The entry below gives a single T cell receptor beta chain sequence along with its context. Its antigen is undetermined. Unstimulated regulatory T cells (CD4+CD25+CD127-), CD4+CD25- non-regulatory cells, CD4 and CD8 cells were FACS-sorted from thawed PBMCs. In germline, CDR1 is SGHTA, CDR2 FQGNSA. Between the trimmed V and J ends, which lost 5 bases and 1 base, there was a span of 11 bases. This CDR3 has 14 residues. These data belong to a study of Tregs in tolerant kidney transplant recipients. Study-wide findings and caveats: The small number of patients limits these findings pending further validation. Tregs expanded with activated donor B cells seemed most donor-specific. Biological reproducibility was not directly addressed, but technical replication error appeared minimal.

Clones were read by immunoSEQ multiplex PCR, and TCRdb kept only the in-frame ones, dropping some. The table has over 50,000 clones, around 88% seen once. The chain couples TRBV7-2 to TRBJ1-1; D is possibly TRBD1 (5 bases). Sequences were obtained from CD4+ T cells from blood. This clonotype was obtained from a human donor in good health. CDR3 loop: CASSIRGENTEAFF. CDR3 DNA: TGTGCCAGCAGCATTAGGGGTGAGAACACTGAAGCTTTCTTT. Based on the CDR3 plus reference TRBV7-2 and TRBJ1-1, the full variable domain is GAGVSQSPSNKVTEKGKDVELRCDPISGHTALYWYRQSLGQGLEFLIYFQGNSAPDKSGLPSDRFSAERTGGSVSTLTIQRTQQEDSAVYLCASSIRGENTEAFFGQGTRLTVV.